The rows below give T cell receptor beta chains drawn from one sample of a study of T cell responses to AZD1222 COVID-19 vaccine. Sequenced by immunoSEQ multiplex PCR; TCRdb stores in-frame clones only, minus some. The sample records about 110,000 clones, more than 80% being singletons. The sample consisted of peripheral blood, taken on day 0 of AZD1222 vaccination. All receptors derive from an adult in good health. The CDR3 runs from the conserved cysteine through the conserved F or W. D genes are given only for firm matches. Expanded clones get a size class; other rows say once, few or many, or leave the size out.

TRBV5-1,TRBJ2-1,TRBD2,.,CASSLVAGGGNEQFF,TGCGCCAGCAGCTTGGTTGCGGGAGGCGGAAATGAGCAGTTCTTC
TRBV6-5,TRBJ2-2,.,.,CASSYSDRVTGELFF,TGTGCCAGCAGTTACTCGGACAGAGTCACCGGGGAGCTGTTTTTT
TRBV12-5,TRBJ2-7,TRBD1,.,CASGLTPNRGGVYEQYF,TGTGCTAGTGGTTTGACCCCTAACAGGGGCGGTGTTTACGAGCAGTACTTC
TRBV12-5,TRBJ1-6,.,.,CASGLAPNSPLHF,TGTGCTAGTGGTTTGGCCCCTAATTCACCCCTCCACTTT
TRBV6-2/TRBV6-3,TRBJ2-3,TRBD2,.,CASSSLRGTKADTQYF,TGTGCCAGCAGTTCCCTTCGGGGGACTAAAGCGGATACGCAGTATTTT
TRBV4-3,TRBJ1-5,.,.,CASSQDAQYNQPQHF,TGCGCCAGCAGCCAAGATGCGCAGTACAATCAGCCCCAGCATTTT
TRBV28,TRBJ2-1,TRBD2,.,CACIGGGRNEQFF,TGTGCCTGTATCGGGGGAGGGAGAAATGAGCAGTTCTTC
TRBV5-3,TRBJ2-6,.,.,CTGPVSGANVLTF,TGTACGGGACCAGTTTCTGGGGCCAACGTCCTGACTTTC
TRBV24-1,TRBJ1-5,.,.,CATSRGGDWNQPQHF,TGTGCCACCAGTAGGGGAGGGGATTGGAATCAGCCCCAGCATTTT
TRBV4-1,TRBJ1-5,TRBD1,.,CASSQTGTEYQPQHF,TGCGCCAGCAGCCAGACCGGGACAGAGTATCAGCCCCAGCATTTT
TRBV28,TRBJ1-1,TRBD1,few,CASSFLGQGAGNTEAFF,TGTGCCAGCAGTTTTCTGGGACAGGGGGCTGGGAACACTGAAGCTTTCTTT
TRBV19,TRBJ2-5,.,.,CASSKADQETQYF,TGTGCCAGTAGTAAAGCGGACCAAGAGACCCAGTACTTC
TRBV6-6,TRBJ1-2,.,.,CASSYVLSPGYTF,TGTGCCAGCAGTTACGTCCTATCCCCTGGCTACACCTTC
TRBV18,TRBJ1-2,.,.,CASSPSLTSGVRYTF,TGTGCCAGCTCACCCTCACTAACTTCTGGGGTTCGCTACACCTTC
TRBV24-1,TRBJ2-1,TRBD2,.,CATSESWTSGNHNEQFF,TGTGCCACCAGTGAATCATGGACTAGCGGGAACCACAATGAGCAGTTCTTC
TRBV16,TRBJ2-3,TRBD1,.,CASSTPGQRTDTQYF,TGTGCCAGCAGTACCCCGGGACAGAGAACAGATACGCAGTATTTT
TRBV4-3,TRBJ2-7,.,.,CASSQEGTEQYF,TGCGCCAGCAGCCAAGAAGGAACCGAGCAGTACTTC
TRBV29-1,TRBJ2-2,TRBD1,.,CSVEGTGVNTGELFF,TGCAGCGTTGAAGGGACAGGGGTGAACACCGGGGAGCTGTTTTTT
TRBV25-1,TRBJ1-1,.,.,CASSITEKNTEAFF,TGTGCCAGCAGTATCACAGAAAAGAACACTGAAGCTTTCTTT
TRBV6-5,TRBJ2-2,.,.,CASSYKGRGYTGELFF,TGTGCCAGCAGTTATAAGGGGCGGGGTTACACCGGGGAGCTGTTTTTT
TRBV7-3,TRBJ2-2,TRBD2,.,CASSPMGLAGGGELFF,TGTGCCAGCAGCCCCATGGGACTAGCGGGAGGCGGGGAGCTGTTTTTT
TRBV7-3,TRBJ2-3,.,.,CASTLQGSTDTQYF,TGTGCCAGCACCTTACAGGGATCCACAGATACGCAGTATTTT
TRBV19,TRBJ1-2,.,.,CASSIVRTGYGYTF,TGTGCCAGTAGTATAGTTCGGACGGGCTATGGCTACACCTTC
TRBV11-2,TRBJ2-6,TRBD2,.,CASSPRNGAGGGANVLTF,TGTGCCAGCAGCCCCCGAAATGGGGCGGGAGGAGGGGCCAACGTCCTGACTTTC
TRBV20-1,TRBJ1-1,TRBD1,.,CSASWKGTVNTEAFF,TGCAGTGCTAGTTGGAAGGGGACAGTGAACACTGAAGCTTTCTTT
TRBV7-9,TRBJ1-3,.,.,CASMFGELYEAGNTIYF,TGTGCCAGCATGTTCGGGGAGTTATATGAGGCTGGAAACACCATATATTTT
TRBV19,TRBJ1-2,TRBD1,.,CASSSLQGNGYTF,TGTGCCAGTAGTTCCCTACAGGGGAATGGCTACACCTTC
TRBV11-3,TRBJ2-7,.,once,CASSFTYGTEYEQYF,TGTGCCAGCAGCTTTACGTACGGGACGGAATACGAGCAGTACTTC
TRBV6-2/TRBV6-3,TRBJ1-6,TRBD1,.,CASSLQGAASPLHF,TGTGCCAGCAGTCTACAGGGGGCTGCTTCACCCCTCCACTTT
TRBV4-2,TRBJ2-4,.,.,CASSQVSDLAKNIQYF,TGTGCCAGCAGCCAAGTATCCGATCTAGCCAAAAACATTCAGTACTTC
TRBV5-1,TRBJ2-1,TRBD2,few,CASSFPSGNEQFF,TGCGCCAGCAGCTTTCCTAGCGGCAATGAGCAGTTCTTC
TRBV2,TRBJ2-3,TRBD2,.,CASSSGTRTDTQYF,TGTGCCAGCAGTAGCGGGACCCGCACAGATACGCAGTATTTT
TRBV30,TRBJ1-1,.,.,CAWSPDQRAEAFF,TGTGCCTGGAGTCCGGACCAGCGGGCTGAAGCTTTCTTT
TRBV7-3,TRBJ2-1,.,few,CASSRGAVSYNEQFF,TGTGCCAGCAGCCGAGGGGCGGTCTCCTACAATGAGCAGTTCTTC
TRBV28,TRBJ1-1,.,.,CASTGGGNTEAFF,TGTGCCAGTACCGGCGGGGGTAACACTGAAGCTTTCTTT
TRBV5-6,TRBJ2-7,TRBD1,.,CASSLAGQSSYEQYF,TGTGCCAGCAGCTTGGCGGGACAGAGCTCCTACGAGCAGTACTTC
TRBV10-3,TRBJ1-5,.,once,CAISEVQGNQPQHF,TGTGCCATCAGTGAAGTCCAGGGCAATCAGCCCCAGCATTTT
TRBV2,TRBJ2-7,TRBD1,.,CASSVWTGEYEQYF,TGTGCCAGCAGTGTTTGGACAGGGGAGTACGAGCAGTACTTC
TRBV4-2,TRBJ2-7,.,.,CASSQGPGSYEQYF,TGTGCCAGCAGCCAAGGACCAGGGTCCTACGAGCAGTACTTC
TRBV28,TRBJ1-5,.,.,CASFAGESNQPQHF,TGTGCCAGCTTCGCGGGGGAGAGCAATCAGCCCCAGCATTTT
TRBV15,TRBJ1-1,TRBD1,.,CATSRGGQMNTEAFF,TGTGCCACCAGCAGAGGGGGACAGATGAACACTGAAGCTTTCTTT
TRBV24-1,TRBJ2-1,.,.,CATSVVGESYNEQFF,TGTGCCACCAGTGTTGTGGGGGAATCCTACAATGAGCAGTTCTTC
TRBV7-8,TRBJ1-5,.,.,CASSLAQYNQPQHF,TGTGCCAGCAGCTTAGCGCAGTACAATCAGCCCCAGCATTTT
TRBV30,TRBJ1-1,.,.,CAWAAGRGSDTEAFF,TGTGCCTGGGCCGCGGGCAGGGGCTCTGACACTGAAGCTTTCTTT
TRBV7-9,TRBJ2-7,.,few,CASSQRGANEQYF,TGTGCCAGCAGCCAACGGGGGGCCAACGAGCAGTACTTC
TRBV7-2,TRBJ1-2,.,.,CASSDSRDRRGYTF,TGTGCCAGCAGCGACTCCCGGGACCGGCGAGGCTACACCTTC
TRBV21-1,TRBJ2-7,.,.,CASSKGPHGSSYEQYF,TGTGCCAGCAGCAAGGGCCCGCATGGTAGCTCCTACGAGCAGTACTTC
TRBV28,TRBJ1-1,.,few,CASRQVNTEAFF,TGTGCCAGCAGACAGGTGAACACTGAAGCTTTCTTT
TRBV2,TRBJ2-5,.,once,CASSGDQETQYF,TGTGCCAGCAGTGGGGATCAAGAGACCCAGTACTTC
TRBV28,TRBJ2-7,TRBD2,few,CASSSPRTSGNDEQYF,TGTGCCAGCAGTTCCCCTAGGACTAGCGGGAACGACGAGCAGTACTTC
TRBV6-2/TRBV6-3,TRBJ1-1,.,.,CASSYLGEAFF,TGTGCCAGCAGTTACCTGGGGGAAGCTTTCTTT
TRBV14,TRBJ1-1,.,.,CASSQAGNTEAFF,TGTGCCAGCAGCCAGGCGGGGAACACTGAAGCTTTCTTT
TRBV24-1,TRBJ1-4,TRBD1,many,CATSERQGSNEKLFF,TGTGCCACCAGTGAGCGACAGGGGTCTAATGAAAAACTGTTTTTT
TRBV4-2,TRBJ2-1,TRBD2,.,CASSQDLRGLAGAEQFF,TGTGCCAGCAGCCAAGACCTTCGGGGACTAGCGGGAGCCGAGCAGTTCTTC